This T cell receptor (beta chain) was retrieved from a study of low-dose radiotherapy and immunotherapy resistance in tumors (dated by TCRdb to between 2021 and 2023). For the study in its entirety: In Cohort 1, 0.5 Gy per fraction was delivered every 2 weeks, and a total PTV dose of 6.5 Gy was prescribed. Starting on cycle 1 day 1, patients took 300 mg of aspirin by mouth once a day for four cycles. Cohort 2 received 1 Gy per fraction every two weeks, with a total of 13 Gy over 26 weeks. Eight patients were included in the translational analysis, namely three from the first dose cohort plus the first five from the second dose cohort. Trial participants were not randomized into treatment groups. Intravenous cyclophosphamide at 200 mg/m2 was administered every two weeks, one day ahead of each radiation and immunotherapy administration. Patients were given nivolumab as a 240 mg flat dose every two weeks and ipilimumab at 1 mg/kg every six weeks, with both drugs delivered intravenously.

CDR1 SGHVS and CDR2 FNYEAQ were looked up in the germline V gene. V and J are truncated by 2 bases and 4 bases respectively, leaving an intervening sequence of 8 bases. From the cysteine through the phenylalanine, the CDR3 covers 14 amino acids. CDR3 DNA is the only sequence kept; it has 42 bases, read in frame from the first base. This clonotype was counted ten times or more. Its antigen remains undetermined. Base-call qualities are not available, and no considerably larger clone is one nucleotide away. This specimen's time point label, interpreted: after trial treatment. Per the publication, the treatment or condition label means: LDRT plus nivolumab, ipilimumab, low-dose cyclophosphamide and aspirin (RACIN trial). Donors were enrolled in RACIN, a single-arm phase I dose-escalation trial combining nivolumab, ipilimumab, aspirin, low-dose cyclophosphamide and low-dose radiotherapy. Patients with advanced, TIL-negative solid tumors were considered eligible.

Reads for this sample came from an Illumina HiSeq 2500. First-strand cDNA was synthesized with Superscript III and a set of TRAV- and TRBV-specific primers, covering both TCRalpha and TCRbeta chains. A roughly 19-cycle PCR with Phusion amplified the TCRs, pairing a constant-region primer with the adapter that was attached to the V primers. Amplification of the isolated mRNA was done with the MessageAmp II aRNA Amplification Kit, which involved a roughly 15-hour in vitro transcription at 37 degrees C. The Dynabeads mRNA DIRECT Purification Kit was used to isolate mRNA for TCR sequencing. Indexed Illumina adapters were added in a second Phusion PCR of 20 to 30 cycles, after which AMPure XP beads were used to purify the products. On the authors' methods: Custom Perl scripts pooled TCR sequences encoding the same protein, removed out-of-frame sequences and computed each clonotype's abundance. The analysis excluded TCR sequences that were supported by just one read. Repertoire metrics included Shannon entropy, Gini index, clonality, richness, and frequency of TCRs shared between repertoires. TCRdb reanalyzed the raw reads on its own, using fastp at Q25 for trimming and MiXCR for clone calling, and kept in-frame beta chains. One record per CDR3 amino acid sequence lists the most common genes and DNA. TCRdb assigned the V and J calls; the authors' analysis was not used. The sample records nearly 60,000 distinct CDR3 sequences, 20% to 25% of which are singletons. Jointly, the top ten make up 6.5% to 7% of the sample.

The sequenced sample was PBMCs, obtained after low-dose radiotherapy plus immunotherapy. The chain joins TRBV7-6 to TRBJ1-4; no confident D gene assignment can be made. This TCR came from a male donor with prostate cancer. The CDR3 amino acid sequence is: CASSLSSFNEKLFF. The nucleotides read TGTGCCAGCAGCTTAAGCAGCTTTAATGAAAAACTGTTTTTT.